This T cell receptor (beta chain) was obtained from a study of T cell changes during pregnancy in multiple sclerosis. Germline V gene data show CDR1 as SNHLY and CDR2 as FYNNEI. CDR3 length equals 19 residues. Trimming at V came to 2 bases and at J to 3 bases, leaving 16 bases not matched to a gene. The repertoire was sequenced with immunoSEQ multiplex PCR; TCRdb's copy has only in-frame clones and lacks some. The sample lists roughly 49,000 clones, just under 95% occurring once. The rearrangement links TRBV2 to TRBJ2-1; 7 nucleotides line up with TRBD2. This clonotype was obtained from a female donor with multiple sclerosis, enrolled in a pregnancy study. Sequenced material: CD8+ T cells from peripheral blood mononuclear cells, taken after pregnancy. The CDR3 nucleotides read TGTGCCAGCAGTGAAACCCTGATCGTTCCGGGAGGAAACTACAATGAGCAGTTCTTC. This codes for CASSETLIVPGGNYNEQFF. Using reference TRBV2 and TRBJ2-1 for the parts outside the CDR3, the full variable domain is EPEVTQTPSHQVTQMGQEVILRCVPISNHLYFYWYRQILGQKVEFLVSFYNNEISEKSEIFDDQFSVERPDGSNFTLKIRSTKLEDSAMYFCASSETLIVPGGNYNEQFFGPGTRLTVL.